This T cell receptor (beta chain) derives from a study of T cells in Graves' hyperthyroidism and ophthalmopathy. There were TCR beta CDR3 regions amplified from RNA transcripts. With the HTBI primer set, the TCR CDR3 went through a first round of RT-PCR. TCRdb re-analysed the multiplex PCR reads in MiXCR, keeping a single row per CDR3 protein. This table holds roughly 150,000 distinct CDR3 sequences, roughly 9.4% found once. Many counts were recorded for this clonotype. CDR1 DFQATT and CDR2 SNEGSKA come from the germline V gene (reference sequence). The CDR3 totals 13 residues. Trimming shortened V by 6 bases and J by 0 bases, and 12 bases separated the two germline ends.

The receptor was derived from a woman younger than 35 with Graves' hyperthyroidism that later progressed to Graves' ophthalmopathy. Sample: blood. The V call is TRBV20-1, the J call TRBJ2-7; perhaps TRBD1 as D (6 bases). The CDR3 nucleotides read TGCAGTGCAAGTCGGGACAACTCCTACGAGCAGTACTTC. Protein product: CSASRDNSYEQYF.